The 24 T cell receptor beta chains below were found in one sample sequenced in a study of T cell repertoires in cytomegalovirus infection. TCRdb processed the reads anew with MiXCR; each CDR3 protein has one entry. The sample comprises under 800,000 distinct CDR3 sequences, more than 20% of which are singletons, and 6.5% to 10% rests with the top ten. Specimen: CD8+ T cells from PBMCs. The receptors were sampled from a human donor in good health (CMV status not recorded). Some clones in this sample may be carry-over from other donors' samples.

V and J are TRBV29-1 and TRBJ1-1; 8 bases line up with TRBD1. Trimming removed 5 bases from V and 3 bases from J; junction bases left unmatched: 20. This CDR3 contains 18 residues. The germline gives CDR1 SQVTM, CDR2 ANQGSEA. CDR3 in amino acids: CSVKSRGQGIRDYTEAFF. The DNA for the CDR3 is TGCAGCGTTAAAAGTCGAGGACAGGGAATCAGGGACTACACTGAAGCTTTCTTT. The variable domain in full, completed from reference TRBV29-1 and TRBJ1-1, reads SAVISQKPSRDICQRGTSLTIQCQVDSQVTMMFWYRQQPGQSLTLIATANQGSEATYESGFVIDKFPISRPNLTFSTLTVSNMSPEDSSIYLCSVKSRGQGIRDYTEAFFGQGTRLTVV.

Regarding this clonotype: A much more abundant neighbour one base away suggests this may be a read error. The chain combines TRBV9 with TRBJ2-5; 9 bases fit TRBD1. Trimming at V came to 4 bases and at J to 4 bases, leaving 8 bases not matched to a gene. Germline V lookup: CDR1 SGDLS, CDR2 YYNGEE. The CDR3 has 15 amino acids. DNA for the CDR3: TGTGCCAGCAGCAAGGGCGGGACAGGGAGAGAGACCCAGTACTTC. This sequence encodes CASSKGGTGRETQYF.

This clonotype was seen at least ten times. This chain uses TRBV7-2 with TRBJ2-2, with no clear D. CDR3 length: 13 residues. Germline V gene data show CDR1 as SGHTA and CDR2 as FQGNSA. Between the trimmed V and J ends, which lost 5 bases and 6 bases, there was a span of 10 bases. The CDR3 DNA is TGTGCCAGCAGCGCGGTGGCTGCCGGGGAGCTGTTTTTT. Translated: CASSAVAAGELFF.

This clonotype was observed a handful of times. CDR3: CASSPPGLRTEAFF. For the CDR3, the DNA is TGCGCCAGCAGCCCACCAGGGTTGCGCACTGAAGCTTTCTTT. The chain employs TRBV5-1 and TRBJ1-1; perhaps TRBD1 as D (5 bases). Germline CDR1 is SGHRS and CDR2 is YFSETQ. V shed 4 bases and J shed 4 bases, with 14 bases lying between them. The CDR3 runs to 14 residues.

The V call is TRBV29-1, the J call TRBJ2-7; the match to TRBD2 covers 7 bases. Germline CDR1 SQVTM, CDR2 ANQGSEA. This CDR3 is built from 17 residues. After removal of 0 bases from V and 5 bases from J, the junction contained 16 bases not matched to a gene. CDR3 loop: CSVEDLPSGEIYNEQYF. CDR3 in DNA: TGCAGCGTTGAAGATCTTCCGAGCGGGGAGATATATAACGAGCAGTACTTC.

This clonotype was detected only a few times. The CDR3 loop reads CASSFEFAPLDGYTF. The CDR3 DNA reads as TGTGCCAGCAGCTTCGAATTCGCCCCCTTAGATGGCTACACCTTC. The chain carries TRBV5-5 and TRBJ1-2; no firm D call. The length of the CDR3 is 15 residues. Trimming shortened V by 2 bases and J by 6 bases, and 17 bases separated the two germline ends. Germline CDR1 is SGHKS and CDR2 is YYEKEE (reference sequence).

This clonotype has just a few counts. This chain uses TRBV15 with TRBJ1-5, with 8 bases lining up with TRBD1. Germline V CDR1 and CDR2: LNHNV, YYDKDF (reference sequence). V gave up 3 bases and J gave up 6 bases; unmatched junction bases: 4. The CDR3 spans 14 residues. CDR3 loop: CATSRVQGAQPQHF. In DNA, the CDR3 is TGTGCCACCAGCAGGGTCCAGGGGGCTCAGCCCCAGCATTTT.

A remark on this clonotype: One base away lies a much larger clone, so this may be a sequencing read error. The DNA for the CDR3 is TGTGCCAGCAGCTTTGGGACGGGGGGGCCGAGAGATACGCAGTATTTT. This sequence encodes CASSFGTGGPRDTQYF. This rearrangement joins TRBV7-6 to TRBJ2-3; 8 nucleotides line up with TRBD2. The CDR3 loop spans 16 amino acids. Germline CDR1 is SGHVS and CDR2 is FNYEAQ. The ends lost 3 bases at V and 5 bases at J; junction bases unmatched: 10.

The rearrangement uses TRBV2 and TRBJ2-7; TRBD1 agrees at 9 bases. The junction had 5 bases not matched to a gene; V was cut back by 6 bases and J by 2 bases. The length of the CDR3 is 14 residues. Germline-derived CDR1 and CDR2 are SNHLY and FYNNEI. The CDR3 DNA is TGTGCCAGCAGGTCGGGACAGGGACCCTACGAGCAGTACTTC. This codes for CASRSGQGPYEQYF.

This clonotype was recorded only once. A single base separates this from a much larger clone, so it may be a read error. The chain carries TRBV6-1 and TRBJ2-5; 9 bases agree with TRBD1. V dropped 6 bases and J dropped 3; count of bases not matched to a gene: 17. CDR3 size: 18 residues. The germline V gene has CDR1 MNHNS and CDR2 SASEGT. CDR3 nucleotides: TGTGCCAGCAGAAAAGCCGACAGGGGGGGGCCTGTAGAAGAGACCCAGTACTTC. Amino acid sequence: CASRKADRGGPVEETQYF.

In the case of this clonotype: A junction end diverges from the germline sequence, so it may reflect a read error. The chain uses TRBV9 and TRBJ2-7, with D tentatively TRBD1 (6 bases). The CDR3 extends over 13 amino acids. The germline CDR1 and CDR2 sequences are SGDLS and YYNGEE. CDR3 protein: CTSSPQGTYEQYF. In DNA form, the CDR3 reads TGTACCAGCAGCCCCCAGGGGACCTACGAGCAGTACTTC.

This clonotype was seen at least ten times. CDR3 in amino acids: CASSWRDLSQTDTQYF. The CDR3, as DNA: TGTGCCAGCAGCTGGCGGGACCTTTCCCAGACGGATACGCAGTATTTT. The chain carries TRBV7-8 and TRBJ2-3, with D perhaps TRBD2 (6 bases). V lost 4 bases and J 6 bases, leaving 20 bases between the germline ends. This CDR3 region has 16 residues. Germline V gives CDR1 SGHVS, CDR2 FQNEAQ.

This clonotype came up a few times. The chain uses TRBV6-2 or TRBV6-3 and TRBJ2-1, with 12 bases identical to TRBD2. This CDR3 has 15 amino acids. Germline V gene sequence: CDR1 MNHEY, CDR2 SVGEGT. Trimming cost V 5 bases and J 6 bases; bases outside gene matches: 5. The CDR3 DNA reads as TGTGCCAGCAGTACGACTAGCGGGGGATTCAATGAGCAGTTCTTC. The encoded protein is CASSTTSGGFNEQFF.

V gene TRBV2 combines with J gene TRBJ1-2; 7 nucleotides agree with TRBD1. Germline CDR1 reads SNHLY; CDR2 reads FYNNEI. V trimming: 9 bases; J trimming: 8 bases; junction bases outside the gene matches: 9. This CDR3 spans 12 amino acids. The CDR3 loop reads CASKTGPQGYTF. The CDR3 DNA reads as TGTGCCAGTAAGACAGGGCCGCAGGGCTACACCTTC.

The chain combines TRBV11-2 with TRBJ2-1; weak D call: TRBD1 (6 bases). Looked up from germline, CDR1 is SGHAT and CDR2 is FQNNGV. The CDR3 sequence is 15 residues long. V was trimmed by 4 bases and J by 7 bases, leaving 17 bases between them. The CDR3 nucleotides read TGTGCCAGCAGCTCTTGGGCAGGGGAAAGGAATGAGCAGTTCTTC. It encodes CASSSWAGERNEQFF. Complete variable domain (other parts from reference TRBV11-2 and TRBJ2-1): EAGVAQSPRYKIIEKRQSVAFWCNPISGHATLYWYQQILGQGPKLLIQFQNNGVVDDSQLPKDRFSAERLKGVDSTLKIQPAKLEDSAVYLCASSSWAGERNEQFFGPGTRLTVL.

This clonotype has a handful of counts. The chain carries TRBV7-9 and TRBJ1-2; 7 positions match TRBD1. CDR3 length: 14 residues. The V gene end was trimmed by 5 bases and the J gene end by 6 bases; junction bases not matched to a gene: 9. The germline CDR1 and CDR2 sequences are SEHNR and FQNEAQ (reference sequence). The CDR3 sequence is CASSPLDRADGYTF. The DNA of the CDR3 is TGTGCCAGCAGCCCCCTCGACAGGGCTGATGGCTACACCTTC. The variable domain in full, completed from reference TRBV7-9 and TRBJ1-2, reads DTGVSQNPRHKITKRGQNVTFRCDPISEHNRLYWYRQTLGQGPEFLTYFQNEAQLEKSRLLSDRFSAERPKGSFSTLEIQRTEQGDSAMYLCASSPLDRADGYTFGSGTRLTVV.

This clonotype was seen a few times. The rearrangement uses TRBV2 and TRBJ2-1; no clear D gene. The CDR3 is 15 amino acids. Germline V gene lookup returns CDR1 SNHLY and CDR2 FYNNEI. Trimming shortened V by 0 bases and J by 8 bases, and 14 bases separated the two germline ends. In DNA form, the CDR3 reads TGTGCCAGCAGTGAAGCGCTTAGGCGACGGCATGAGCAGTTCTTC. This gives the protein CASSEALRRRHEQFF. The full variable domain, in which reference TRBV2 and TRBJ2-1 provide the parts outside the CDR3, is EPEVTQTPSHQVTQMGQEVILRCVPISNHLYFYWYRQILGQKVEFLVSFYNNEISEKSEIFDDQFSVERPDGSNFTLKIRSTKLEDSAMYFCASSEALRRRHEQFFGPGTRLTVL.

The rearrangement uses TRBV6-5 and TRBJ2-2; 8 positions agree with TRBD1. The trim removed 2 bases at V and 5 bases at J, leaving 7 bases unmatched. Germline assignment: CDR1 MNHEY and CDR2 SVGAGI. The CDR3 extends over 16 amino acids. CDR3 sequence: CASSYLRQGLTGELFF. The CDR3 DNA sequence: TGTGCCAGCAGTTACCTCAGACAGGGGTTAACCGGGGAGCTGTTTTTT.

This clonotype was counted at least ten times. The V call is TRBV12-3 or TRBV12-4, the J call TRBJ2-1; a weak D match, TRBD2 (5 bases). The CDR3 is 13 residues long. V was trimmed by 1 base and J by 9 bases, leaving 10 bases between them. Here the CDR3 DNA reads TGTGCCAGCAGTTTAGGAGGGCTGGGTGAGCAGTTCTTC. Translated, it gives CASSLGGLGEQFF.

This clonotype was picked up many times. This sequence joins TRBV7-9 and TRBJ2-5, with unresolved D. V lost 3 bases to trimming and J lost 4 bases, with 15 bases between them. Per germline, CDR1 SEHNR and CDR2 FQNEAQ (reference sequence). The CDR3 is 15 amino acids. DNA for the CDR3: TGTGCCAGCAGCTTCACGCCCAGAACGGGAGAGACCCAGTACTTC. Protein: CASSFTPRTGETQYF. Full variable domain (remainder filled in from reference TRBV7-9 and TRBJ2-5): DTGVSQNPRHKITKRGQNVTFRCDPISEHNRLYWYRQTLGQGPEFLTYFQNEAQLEKSRLLSDRFSAERPKGSFSTLEIQRTEQGDSAMYLCASSFTPRTGETQYFGPGTRLLVL.

This clonotype was observed a few times. The chain is built from TRBV14 and TRBJ2-1; maybe TRBD1 (6 bases). V gave up 3 bases and J gave up 2 bases, with 11 bases separating them. The CDR3 is 15 residues long. Germline V gene lookup returns CDR1 SGHDN and CDR2 FVKESK. For the CDR3, the DNA is TGTGCCAGCAGCCAGTTAGGACAGCCCTACAATGAGCAGTTCTTC. It is translated as CASSQLGQPYNEQFF.

This chain links TRBV4-1 with TRBJ2-7; 10 bases align to TRBD2. The CDR3 runs 15 residues. Unmatched junction bases numbered 3, after V lost 1 base and J lost 3 bases. Germline values: CDR1 MGHRA, CDR2 YSYEKL. The CDR3 nucleotides are TGCGCCAGCAGCCAAGGATTAGCGGGGGGCTACGAGCAGTACTTC. Protein product: CASSQGLAGGYEQYF.

In its sample, this clonotype was seen many times. The rearrangement uses TRBV27 and TRBJ2-7; 10 nucleotides line up with TRBD1. Germline assignment: CDR1 MNHEY and CDR2 SMNVEV (reference sequence). V was clipped by 3 bases and J by 3 bases; unmatched bases: 5. CDR3 size: 15 residues. The DNA for the CDR3 is TGTGCCAGCAGTTTCTCCGGGACAGGGGTCTACGAGCAGTACTTC. Its translation is CASSFSGTGVYEQYF.

The rearrangement uses TRBV20-1 and TRBJ2-7; 10 positions agree with TRBD2. The CDR3 spans 15 residues. Germline V gene data show CDR1 as DFQATT and CDR2 as SNEGSKA (reference sequence). V shed 2 bases, J shed 2 bases, and the junction held 6 bases outside the gene matches. The CDR3 spells CSARSSGGLPYEQYV. CDR3 nucleotides: TGCAGTGCTAGAAGTAGCGGGGGGCTTCCCTACGAGCAGTACGTC.